This record looks at one TCR beta chain sequence and its context. The antigen is unknown. PCR involved 60 Vbeta and 13 Jbeta primers. The data were produced by immunoSEQ multiplex PCR, yet TCRdb's version contains in-frame clones alone and is incomplete. The sample contains 130,000 or so clones, under 10% of which appear only once. These data belong to a study of cytomegalovirus exposure and HLA in healthy donors. Findings of the study overall: A later analysis linked fewer than 20,000 TCR beta sequences to HLA alleles at 0.05 false discovery rate. Most of the TCR beta V segments (in an earlier analysis) were productive either about 87% or about 30% of the time.

Losses at the gene ends were 3 bases for V and 3 bases for J; bases not matched to a gene: 4. This CDR3 region has 15 residues. From germline, CDR1 is LNHDA and CDR2 SQIVND (reference sequence). J is TRBJ2-1 and V is TRBV19; 8 bases map to TRBD2. Material: PBMCs. The receptor was derived from a woman aged 40 to 49 in good health and CMV-seropositive. The CDR3 DNA sequence: TGTGCCAGTAGTATGGGCGGGGGGTACTACAATGAGCAGTTCTTC. It is translated as CASSMGGGYYNEQFF. The complete variable domain, with remaining parts taken from reference TRBV19 and TRBJ2-1, reads DGGITQSPKYLFRKEGQNVTLSCEQNLNHDAMYWYRQDPGQGLRLIYYSQIVNDFQKGDIAEGYSVSREKKESFPLTVTSAQKNPTAFYLCASSMGGGYYNEQFFGPGTRLTVL.